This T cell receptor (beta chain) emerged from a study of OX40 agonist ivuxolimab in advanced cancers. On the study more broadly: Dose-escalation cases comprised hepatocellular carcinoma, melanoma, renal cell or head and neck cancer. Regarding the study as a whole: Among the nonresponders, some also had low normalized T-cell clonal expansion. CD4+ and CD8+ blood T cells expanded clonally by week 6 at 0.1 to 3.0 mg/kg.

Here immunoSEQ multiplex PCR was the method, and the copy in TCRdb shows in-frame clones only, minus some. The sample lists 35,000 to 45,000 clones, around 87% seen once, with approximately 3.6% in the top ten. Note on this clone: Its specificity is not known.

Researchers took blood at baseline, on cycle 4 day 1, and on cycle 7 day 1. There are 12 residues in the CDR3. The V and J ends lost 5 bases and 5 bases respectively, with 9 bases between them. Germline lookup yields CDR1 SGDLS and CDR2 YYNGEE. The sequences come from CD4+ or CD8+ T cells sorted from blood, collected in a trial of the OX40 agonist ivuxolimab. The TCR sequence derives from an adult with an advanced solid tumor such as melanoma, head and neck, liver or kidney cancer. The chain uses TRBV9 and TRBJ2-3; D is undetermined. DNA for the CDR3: TGTGCCAGCAGGGCCGATGAAGATACGCAGTATTTT. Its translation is CASRADEDTQYF.